The entry below describes one T cell receptor beta chain. Its antigen is still unknown. No per-base quality is available; no much larger clone lies one base away. Participants in the prospective study were enrolled through a virtual design, were aged about 18 to 90 years, and lived in roughly 24 United States geographic areas. In the prospective study, participants were assigned to cohorts based on the clinical history participants reported in a screening survey and a study questionnaire. In the prospective study, mobile phlebotomists collected whole blood, serum and a nasopharyngeal or oropharyngeal swab from each participant. Over a roughly two-month period, participants in the prospective study had the option of providing additional blood draws and questionnaires. Prospective study blood samples were shipped either frozen or at room temperature before DNA extraction. TCRbeta CDR3 regions were amplified from genomic DNA by means of the immunoSEQ Assay, a bias-controlled multiplex PCR. The authors processed their data as follows. The number of nucleated cells in each sample was estimated from the amplification of reference gene primers within the assay. To quantify the absolute abundance of each unique TCRbeta CDR3 rearrangement, sequence reads were collapsed and filtered. For each sample, productive Simpson clonality was calculated as the square root of Simpson's diversity index over productive rearrangements. In its TCRdb copy, this immuneACCESS table keeps in-frame sequences only and misses some clones. Where compared with another copy, unresolved V genes explain less than half of these, and the others have no known cause. V and J calls and clone size are as listed in that table; D and trimming were resolved from the DNA. Present in this sample are roughly 210,000 clones, roughly 84% of which were seen just once. Clones ranked in the top ten supply less than 8% of the sample.

Including the terminal cysteine and phenylalanine, the CDR3 comprises 15 residues. The CDR3 DNA has 45 bases and is translated from base 1. CDR1 and CDR2 (SGHAT, FQDESV) derive from the germline V gene (reference sequence). Unmatched junction bases come to 7, with V trimmed by 1 base and J by 5 bases. The sample comes from a study of blood T cell repertoires in COVID-19 (dated by TCRdb to 2019 to 2021). About the investigation overall: ImmuneRACE Cohort 3 recovered participants were defined by two consecutive negative NP/OP PCR tests, healthcare professional clearance, or symptom resolution. Samples from collaborators originated in the United States, Italy and Spain and spanned both the acute and convalescent phases of COVID-19. The prospective study material was composed of cDNA or gDNA derived from T cells, B-cell-depleted T cells, or PBMCs. The dataset comprised deeply sampled blood TCRbeta repertoires from subjects exposed to, actively infected with, or recovered from COVID-19. The repertoires were released in a freely available public database intended as a resource for research on the immune response to SARS-CoV-2. Samples came from the ongoing ImmuneRACE study (first 160 participants) plus 1,254 subjects from 6 global collaborators. The sample metadata nearly always contained a de-identified subject ID, COVID-19 status, age in years and sex. Where available, HLA class I and class II types were obtained from metadata supplied by the sample provider rather than from assay-based typing. The paper as a whole reports these results and caveats: Clinical and demographic metadata were provided uncurated, with the amount varying by source and participant.

The TCR originated in a man aged 30 to 45 in a cohort exposed to, infected with or recovered from COVID-19 (not recorded which). Rearrangement joined TRBV11-1 to TRBJ1-2, and TRBD1 matches 7 of the central bases. The sample was PBMCs or T cells enriched from blood (not recorded which). The DNA sequence is given as TGTGCCAGCAGCTTAGTTCCGGACAGGCGGTATGGCTACACCTTC. Translation gives CASSLVPDRRYGYTF.